This T cell receptor (beta chain) was sequenced during a study of T cell responses to AZD1222 COVID-19 vaccine. Study-wide results and caveats: Clonal diversity may have been underestimated in mostly white British donors.

Only in-frame clones appear in the TCRdb table, and some are missing; sequencing was by immunoSEQ multiplex PCR. The table records under 200,000 clones, approximately 90% of them present only once. The ends were cut back, 1 base at V and 8 bases at J, with 10 bases in the middle. The CDR3 spans 13 residues. Per germline, CDR1 SGHRS and CDR2 YFSETQ. Regarding this clone: As yet, its antigen is unknown.

This sequence was found in an adult in good health. Specimen: peripheral blood, collected on day 0 of AZD1222 vaccination. This sequence joins TRBV5-1 and TRBJ2-1; D ambiguous. CDR3 coding DNA: TGCGCCAGCAGCTTGCCGGACGTCTATGAGCAGTTCTTC. It is translated as CASSLPDVYEQFF.